The present entry profiles one TCR beta chain with its context. This sample was taken from a study of blood T cell repertoires in COVID-19. Study summary: Researchers got acute and convalescent COVID-19 samples from the United States, Italy and Spain. From T cells, B-cell-depleted T cells, or PBMCs came the material, which was cDNA or gDNA.

This CDR3 contains 14 residues. The V and J ends lost 0 bases and 2 bases respectively, with 6 bases between them. Germline V gives CDR1 LGHDT, CDR2 YNNKEL (reference sequence). As processed by the authors: Reference gene primer amplification gave estimated nucleated cell counts. Using immunoSEQ multiplex PCR, the repertoire was profiled, and TCRdb retains in-frame clones only, with some absent. V, J and clone size are taken as reported in that table, and D and trimming were inferred from the DNA itself. The data show 55,000 to 90,000 clones, with roughly 91% seen just once and around 1.3% held by the top ten.

Sequenced: peripheral blood. The clonotype comes from a human donor in a cohort sampled during active COVID-19. The V gene is TRBV3-1 (or the pseudogene TRBV3-2), the J gene TRBJ2-3; D ambiguous. This CDR3 is CASSQDLATDTQYF. CDR3 DNA sequence: TGTGCCAGCAGCCAAGATCTGGCCACAGATACGCAGTATTTT.